This T cell receptor (beta chain) was documented in a study of T cell responses to AZD1222 COVID-19 vaccine. Only in-frame clones appear in the TCRdb table, and some are missing; sequencing was by immunoSEQ multiplex PCR. The repertoire holds around 130,000 clones, with 86% as singletons. For this clone: What it recognizes is unknown.

Study conclusions and caveats: Spike-wide coverage was observed for vaccine-associated CD4 TCRs, with dominant responses at 160-218 and 743-854. Repertoires in all cases were sampled only once the peak T cell response had passed. Clonal diversity was possibly underestimated; the donors were predominantly white British and more often female.

Doses given second, at about 4 or about 12 weeks, were pooled. The source material was peripheral blood, sampled 28 days after the second AZD1222 dose. The source is an adult who received the AZD1222 COVID-19 vaccine.

In DNA, the CDR3 is TGTGCCAGCAGTCACCCCCCTGGGCGGCAGTATAATTCACCCCTCCACTTT. This codes for CASSHPPGRQYNSPLHF. This chain links TRBV28 with TRBJ1-6, with D unclear. The germline V gene has CDR1 MDHEN and CDR2 SYDVKM. CDR3 length: 17 residues. Trimming cost V 5 bases and J 4 bases, with 18 bases left between them.